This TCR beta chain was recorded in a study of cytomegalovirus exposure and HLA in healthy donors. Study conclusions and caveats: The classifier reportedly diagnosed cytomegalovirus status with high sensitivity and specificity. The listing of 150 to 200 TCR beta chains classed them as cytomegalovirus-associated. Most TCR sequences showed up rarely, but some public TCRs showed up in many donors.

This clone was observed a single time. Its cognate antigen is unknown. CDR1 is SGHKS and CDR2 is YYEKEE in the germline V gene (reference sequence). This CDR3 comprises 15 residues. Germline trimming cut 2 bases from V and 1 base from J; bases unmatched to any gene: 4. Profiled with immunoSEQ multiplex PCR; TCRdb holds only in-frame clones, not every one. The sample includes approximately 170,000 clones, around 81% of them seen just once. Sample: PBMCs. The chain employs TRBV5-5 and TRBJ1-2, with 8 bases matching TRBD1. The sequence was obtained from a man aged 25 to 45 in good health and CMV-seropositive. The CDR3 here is CASSFGQGGNYGYTF. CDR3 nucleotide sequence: TGTGCCAGCAGCTTCGGACAGGGCGGTAACTATGGCTACACCTTC.